The 5 T cell receptor beta chains below were found in one sample sequenced in a study of T cell repertoires in cytomegalovirus infection. Antigen specificity for these receptors is unknown. TCRdb reanalysed the reads using MiXCR and keeps one entry per CDR3 protein. The sample holds approximately 990,000 distinct CDR3 sequences, roughly 30% seen once. The input for sequencing was cultured CD8+ T cells from PBMCs, taken from culture after CMV antigen stimulation. These receptor sequences come from a human donor in good health (CMV status not recorded). Some clones in this sample may be carry-over from other donors' samples.

Concerning this clonotype itself: One end of the junction is discordant with germline, which a read error may explain. The J gene is TRBJ1-5, the V gene TRBV7-8, with 8 bases matching TRBD1. The CDR3 contains 16 residues. Germline lookup yields CDR1 SGHVS and CDR2 FQNEAQ. CDR3 coding DNA: TGTGCCAGCAGCTCCCGTAGAGGACAGGGAAATCAGTCCCAGCATTTT. Translated: CASSSRRGQGNQSQHF.

The genes are TRBV19 and TRBJ2-7; D is perhaps TRBD1 (6 bases). V was cut by 7 bases and J by 1 base, with 11 bases left in between. CDR1 and CDR2 (germline): LNHDA, SQIVND (reference sequence). The CDR3 loop spans 13 amino acids. Written as DNA, the CDR3 is TGTGCCAGTACCCACAGGGTGTCCTACGAGCAGTACGTC. Its translation: CASTHRVSYEQYV.

The chain is built from TRBV27 and TRBJ1-2, with a weak D call TRBD1 (6 bases). CDR3 length: 14 residues. Between the trimmed V and J ends, which lost 3 bases and 2 bases, there was a span of 10 bases. Germline V gives CDR1 MNHEY, CDR2 SMNVEV (reference sequence). The CDR3 sequence is CASSLDGGNYGYTF. The CDR3 nucleotides read TGTGCCAGCAGTTTGGACGGGGGCAACTATGGCTACACCTTC.

This sequence joins TRBV5-4 and TRBJ2-2; D unresolved. Between the trimmed V and J ends, which lost 4 bases and 1 base, there was a span of 11 bases. Per the germline V gene, CDR1 is SGHNT and CDR2 is YYREEE (reference sequence). The CDR3 is 15 amino acids. The CDR3 DNA is TGTGCCAGCAGCCGATTAACACTGAACACCGGGGAGCTGTTTTTT. Translating gives CASSRLTLNTGELFF.

This clonotype was seen repeatedly, ten times or more. The CDR3 nucleotides read TGTGCCAGCAGCTTAGGCGGCGATACGCACTACAATGAGCAGTTCTTC. Amino acid sequence: CASSLGGDTHYNEQFF. The V and J genes are TRBV7-6 and TRBJ2-1; D is undetermined. Trimming took 1 base from V and 3 from J, leaving 13 bases between them. This CDR3 is built from 16 residues. Germline CDR1 is SGHVS and CDR2 is FNYEAQ.